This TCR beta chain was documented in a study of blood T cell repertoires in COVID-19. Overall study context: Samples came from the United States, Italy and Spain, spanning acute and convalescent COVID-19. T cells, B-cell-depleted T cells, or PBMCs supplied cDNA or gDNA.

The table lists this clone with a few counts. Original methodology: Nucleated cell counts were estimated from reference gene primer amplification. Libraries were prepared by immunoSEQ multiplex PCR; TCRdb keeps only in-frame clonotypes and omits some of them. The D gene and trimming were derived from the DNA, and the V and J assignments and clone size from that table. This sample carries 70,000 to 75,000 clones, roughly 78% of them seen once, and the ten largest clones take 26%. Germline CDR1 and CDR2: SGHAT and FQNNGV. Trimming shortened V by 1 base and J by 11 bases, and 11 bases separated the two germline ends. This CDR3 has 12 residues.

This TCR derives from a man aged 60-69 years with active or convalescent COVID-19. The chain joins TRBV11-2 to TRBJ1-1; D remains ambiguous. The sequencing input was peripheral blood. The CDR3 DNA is TGTGCCAGCAGCTTAGCGGGGAATGGGGCTTTCTTT. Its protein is CASSLAGNGAFF.